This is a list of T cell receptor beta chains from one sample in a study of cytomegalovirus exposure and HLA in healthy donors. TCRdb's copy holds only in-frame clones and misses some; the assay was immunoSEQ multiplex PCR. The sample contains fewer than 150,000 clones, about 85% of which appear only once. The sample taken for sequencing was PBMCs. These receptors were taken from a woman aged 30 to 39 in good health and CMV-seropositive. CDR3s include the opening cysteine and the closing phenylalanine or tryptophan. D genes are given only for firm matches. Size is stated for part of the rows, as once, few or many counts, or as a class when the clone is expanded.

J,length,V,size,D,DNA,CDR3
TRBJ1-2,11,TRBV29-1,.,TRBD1,TGCAGCGCTTGGACAGGGTATGGCTACACCTTC,CSAWTGYGYTF
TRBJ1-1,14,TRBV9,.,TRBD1,TGTGCCAGCAGCGTAGCTGAGAGGGGGCAGAGGGCTTTCTTT,CASSVAERGQRAFF
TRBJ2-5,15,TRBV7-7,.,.,TGTGCCAGCAGCTTAGACGGGGGAATCCAAGAGACCCAGTACTTC,CASSLDGGIQETQYF
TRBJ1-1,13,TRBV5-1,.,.,TGCGCCAGCAGCCGTTCTTCCAACACTGAAGCTTTCTTT,CASSRSSNTEAFF
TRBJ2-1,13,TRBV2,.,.,TGTGCCAGCAGCGAGGGGGTGGGGGGGCCGATGGTCTTC,CASSEGVGGPMVF
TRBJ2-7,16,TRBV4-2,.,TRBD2,TGTGCCAGCAGCCACCCCCCCGGGGAGGGCGGCGACGAGCAGTACTTC,CASSHPPGEGGDEQYF
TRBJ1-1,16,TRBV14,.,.,TGTGCCAGCAGCTCAACCCCGACAGCTAGACGGACTGAAGCTTTCTTT,CASSSTPTARRTEAFF
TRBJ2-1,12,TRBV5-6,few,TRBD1,TGTGCCAGCAGCTTACCGGACAGGGAGCAGTTCTTC,CASSLPDREQFF
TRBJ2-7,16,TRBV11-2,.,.,TGTGCCAGCAGCCGGACTGTGGGAGGTTGGGCAAACGAGCAGTACTTC,CASSRTVGGWANEQYF
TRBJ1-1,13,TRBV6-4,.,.,TGTGCCAGCAGCGTGGAGCCGAACACTGAAGCTTTCTTT,CASSVEPNTEAFF
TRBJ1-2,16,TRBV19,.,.,TGTGCCAGTAGTATAGATCTATCCCGCCTATCCTATGGCTACACCTTC,CASSIDLSRLSYGYTF
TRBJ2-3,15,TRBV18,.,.,TGTGCCAGCTCCCTTTCCGGCGGGCACACAGATACGCAGTATTTT,CASSLSGGHTDTQYF
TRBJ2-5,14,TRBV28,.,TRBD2,TGTGCCAGCAGCTTCCTTAACGCGGGAGGGACCCAGTACTTC,CASSFLNAGGTQYF
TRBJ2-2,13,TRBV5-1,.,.,TGCGCCAGCAGCCCCAGGGACACCGGGGAGCTGTTTTTT,CASSPRDTGELFF
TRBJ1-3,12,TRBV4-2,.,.,TGTGCCAGCAGCCCCGGGGGGAACACCATATATTTT,CASSPGGNTIYF
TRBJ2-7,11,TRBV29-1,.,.,TGCAGCGTTGCTGACAGCTACGAGCAGTACTTC,CSVADSYEQYF
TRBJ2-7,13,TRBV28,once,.,TGTGCCAGCAGTTTGGGGGGTTCCTACGAGCAGTACTTC,CASSLGGSYEQYF
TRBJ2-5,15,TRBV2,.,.,TGTGCCAGCAGTGAAGCGAAAGGGGGGGCAGAGACCCAGTACTTC,CASSEAKGGAETQYF
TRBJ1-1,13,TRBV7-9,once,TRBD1,TGTGCCAGCAGCTCACAGGGGGGCACTGAAGCTTTCTTT,CASSSQGGTEAFF
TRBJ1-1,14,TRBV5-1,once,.,TGCGCCAGCAGTGGAGCGGGGGCGAACACTGAAGCTTTCTTT,CASSGAGANTEAFF
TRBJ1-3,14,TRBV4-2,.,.,TGTGCCAGCAGCCGAGACCGCTCTGGAAACACCATATATTTT,CASSRDRSGNTIYF
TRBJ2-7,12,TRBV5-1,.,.,TGCGCCAGCAGCTTCGGGGGAAGGGAGCAGTACTTC,CASSFGGREQYF
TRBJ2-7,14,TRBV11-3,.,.,TGTGCCAGCAGCCCTTCTGGACTTTCCTACGAGCAGTACTTC,CASSPSGLSYEQYF
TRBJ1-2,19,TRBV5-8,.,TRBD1,TGTGCCAGCAGCTTGTTGGGGGACAGGGAGGATTTTTTCGGCTATGGCTACACCTTC,CASSLLGDREDFFGYGYTF
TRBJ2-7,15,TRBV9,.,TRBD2,TGTGCCAGCAGCGTAGAGAGCGGGAGAAGATACGAGCAGTACTTC,CASSVESGRRYEQYF
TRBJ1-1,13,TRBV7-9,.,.,TGTGCCAGCAGCTTAGAGGGCGGGACTGAAGCTTTCTTT,CASSLEGGTEAFF
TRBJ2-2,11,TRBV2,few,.,TGTGCCAGCAGTGAGGGCGGGGAACTGTTTTTT,CASSEGGELFF
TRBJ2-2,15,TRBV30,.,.,TGTGCCTGGACCCTGAAGGGGGTAAAAACCGGGGAGCTGTTTTTT,CAWTLKGVKTGELFF
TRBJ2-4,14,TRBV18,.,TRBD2,TGTGCCAGCTCACCAGGAAGCGGGAGGAACATTCAGTACTTC,CASSPGSGRNIQYF
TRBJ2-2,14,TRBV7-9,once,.,TGTGCCAGCAGCTGGACTACCAGCATCGGGGAGCTGTTTTTT,CASSWTTSIGELFF
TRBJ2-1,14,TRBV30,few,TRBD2,TGTGCCTGGAGCGTTAGCGGGACCTACAATGAGCAGTTCTTC,CAWSVSGTYNEQFF
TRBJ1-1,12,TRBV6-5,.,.,TGTGCCAGCAGGGCTCAGACAGGCGAAGCTTTCTTT,CASRAQTGEAFF
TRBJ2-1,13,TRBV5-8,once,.,TGTGCCAGCAGCTTATACCCATTGAGAGAGCAGTTCTTC,CASSLYPLREQFF
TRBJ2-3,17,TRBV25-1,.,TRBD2,TGTGCCAGCAGGGGCCGGGCTAGCGGAAAGTCAGCAGATACGCAGTATTTT,CASRGRASGKSADTQYF
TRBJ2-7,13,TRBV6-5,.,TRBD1,TGTGCCAGCAGTTACCCCCTAGGGACAGGAGGGTACTTC,CASSYPLGTGGYF
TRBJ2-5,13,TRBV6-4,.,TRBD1,TGTGCCCGCCTGGACAGGGCATTTGAGACCCAGTACTTC,CARLDRAFETQYF
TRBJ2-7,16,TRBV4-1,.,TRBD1,TGCGCCAGCAGCCCCTCGAGGGGACAGGGGGCAGACGAGCAGTACTTC,CASSPSRGQGADEQYF
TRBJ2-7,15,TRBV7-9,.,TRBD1,TGTGCCAGCAGCTTCACAGGGGACAACTCCTACGAGCAGTACTTC,CASSFTGDNSYEQYF
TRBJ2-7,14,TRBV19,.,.,TGTGCCAGTAGTATATCCAGGGCCACCTACGAGCAGTACTTC,CASSISRATYEQYF
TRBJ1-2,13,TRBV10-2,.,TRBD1,TGCGCCAGCAGTTACCAGGGGGACTATGGCTACACCTTC,CASSYQGDYGYTF
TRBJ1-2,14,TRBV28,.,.,TGTGCCAGCAAAGGGGCCGCTGGGCCCTATGGCTACACCTTC,CASKGAAGPYGYTF
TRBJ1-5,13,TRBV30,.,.,TGTGCCTGGGCCACAGGGTTGGGGCAGCCCCAGCATTTT,CAWATGLGQPQHF
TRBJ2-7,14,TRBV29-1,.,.,TGCAGCGTTAAAGTGCCGGGGAGCTCCTACGAGCAGTACTTC,CSVKVPGSSYEQYF
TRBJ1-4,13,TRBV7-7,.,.,TGTGCCAGCAGCTTACGGGTAGGTGAAAAACTGTTTTTT,CASSLRVGEKLFF
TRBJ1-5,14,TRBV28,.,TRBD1,TGTGCCAGCAGTTTTAACGACAGGGATCAGCCCCAGCATTTT,CASSFNDRDQPQHF
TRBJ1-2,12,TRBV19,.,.,TGTGCCAGTAGTACCCACCTGAGTGGCTACACCTTC,CASSTHLSGYTF
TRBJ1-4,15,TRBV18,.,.,TGTGCCAGCTCCCTATGGGCCACCAATGATGAAAAACTGTTTTTT,CASSLWATNDEKLFF
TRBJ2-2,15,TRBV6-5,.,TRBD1,TGTGCCAGCAGTTTAGGGACAGTGAACACCGGGGAGCTGTTTTTT,CASSLGTVNTGELFF
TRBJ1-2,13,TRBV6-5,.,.,TGTGCCAGCAGCCTGGACTCCTCCTATGGCTACACCTTC,CASSLDSSYGYTF
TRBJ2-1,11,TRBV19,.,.,TGTGCCAGTAGTATCTACTATGAGCAGTTCTTC,CASSIYYEQFF
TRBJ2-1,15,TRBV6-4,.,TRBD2,TGTGCCAGCAGTACCTCTAGCGGGGGGCGCGCTGAGCAGTTCTTC,CASSTSSGGRAEQFF
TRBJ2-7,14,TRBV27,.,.,TGTGCCAGCAGTTCTACAGGAGATTCCTACGAGCAGTACTTC,CASSSTGDSYEQYF
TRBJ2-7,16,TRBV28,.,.,TGTGCCAGCAGCCTTGGGGGCTACCCGAGCTCCTACGAGCAGTACTTC,CASSLGGYPSSYEQYF
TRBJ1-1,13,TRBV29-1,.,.,TGCAGCGTCGCTAGACAGGTTGCCACTGAAGCTTTCTTT,CSVARQVATEAFF
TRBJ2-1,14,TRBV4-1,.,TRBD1,TGCGCCAGCAGCCAAGGGGACAGGGTGGGTGAGCAGTTCTTC,CASSQGDRVGEQFF
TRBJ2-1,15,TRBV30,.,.,TGTGCCTGGAGTGTGAGCTCGAGCTCCTACAATGAGCAGTTCTTC,CAWSVSSSSYNEQFF
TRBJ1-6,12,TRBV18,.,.,TGTGCCAGCTCACCCCAGAATTCACCCCTCCACTTT,CASSPQNSPLHF
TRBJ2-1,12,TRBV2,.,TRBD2,TGTGCCAGCAGTCCCGGGACTAGCGAGCAGTTCTTC,CASSPGTSEQFF